The table lists the clone carrying this T cell receptor beta chain with a few counts. Its specificity is not known. Germline CDR1 is SQVTM and CDR2 is ANQGSEA. The CDR3 loop spans 14 amino acids. V lost 6 bases to trimming and J lost 1 base, with 12 bases between them. The data were obtained in a study of response to subunit inactivated influenza vaccine. Overall study findings and caveats: That few new T cells are recruited by each seasonal influenza vaccination was the authors' suggestion.

TCRdb redid the calling of the RT-PCR reads with MiXCR, one entry per CDR3 protein. The sample has about 520,000 distinct CDR3 sequences, about 25% seen once. This TCR was sampled from a man aged 50 to 60 who received an inactivated influenza vaccine. The chain combines TRBV29-1 with TRBJ2-2; D is perhaps TRBD2 (5 bases). This material consisted of CD4+ T cells sorted from PBMCs, taken around 5 days after vaccination. CDR3 loop: CSVRIGVNTGELFF. CDR3 nucleotides: TGCAGCGTCCGGATCGGGGTGAACACCGGGGAGCTGTTTTTT.